The sequence of this T cell receptor beta chain was determined in a study of graft-versus-host responses after intestinal transplantation. Looking at the study overall: Each patient got anti-thymocyte globulin induction, then tacrolimus and steroids for roughly 3 years.

The table came from immunoSEQ multiplex PCR; TCRdb's copy has only in-frame clones and leaves some out. This table holds over 120,000 clones, nearly 95% found once. Germline CDR1 and CDR2: SGHRS and YFSETQ. V was pared by 4 bases and J by 12 bases, with 14 bases between. The CDR3 runs to 13 residues. In the case of this clone: Its antigen is not identified.

This chain connects TRBV5-1 to TRBJ2-6; tentative D call: TRBD2 (6 bases). The clonotype comes from a human donor who received an intestinal transplant. Material: unstimulated CD4+ T cells sorted from spleen or lymph node cells, obtained before intestinal transplant. The DNA of the CDR3 is TGCGCCAGCAGCCCGGGGTTGGGGGGCGTCCTGACTTTC. It encodes CASSPGLGGVLTF. Full variable domain (missing parts from reference TRBV5-1 and TRBJ2-6): KAGVTQTPRYLIKTRGQQVTLSCSPISGHRSVSWYQQTPGQGLQFLFEYFSETQRNKGNFPGRFSGRQFSNSRSEMNVSTLELGDSALYLCASSPGLGGVLTFGAGSRLTVL.